Only a few counts were recorded for the clone carrying this T cell receptor beta chain. Its target is unknown. This record comes from a study of a mutant IDH1 vaccine in newly diagnosed glioma. The data were produced by immunoSEQ multiplex PCR, yet TCRdb's version contains in-frame clones alone and is incomplete. The table includes 100,000 to 120,000 clones, roughly 90% detected once. The sample's time point: week 11, during vaccination. With topical imiquimod, each dose of the vaccine consisted of 300 ug of mutant IDH1 20-mer peptide. CDR3 size: 14 residues. CDR1 SGHRS and CDR2 YFSETQ come from the germline V gene. Trimming stripped 4 bases from V and 0 bases from J, with 10 bases between.

This sequence joins TRBV5-1 and TRBJ1-1; D gene uncertain. The source of this sequence is a woman between 45 and 60 years old with glioma. The sequenced sample was PBMCs, obtained from a glioma patient whose treatment included an IDH1 peptide vaccine. CDR3: CASSRESMNTEAFF. The CDR3 coding sequence is TGCGCCAGCAGCCGGGAGAGCATGAACACTGAAGCTTTCTTT.